The following is a T cell receptor (beta chain) sequence with its context. This clonotype was detected only a few times. Its antigen specificity is not known. Per-nucleotide qualities are absent, and no much larger clonotype sits a single base away. These reads were obtained on an Illumina HiSeq 2500. Quantitative 5'-RACE with molecular barcodes was used to prepare TCR beta libraries. As for how the authors treated the data: Disease-linked TCR variants were identified with a new computational method built on a probabilistic model of VDJ rearrangement. TCRdb trimmed public reads at Q25 via fastp, called clones via MiXCR and kept in-frame beta chains. Every distinct CDR3 protein forms one entry, paired with its most common genes and DNA. TCRdb, not the authors, supplied the V and J calls. For this sample there are 250,000 to 350,000 distinct CDR3 sequences; less than 10% appear just once. The top ten hold just over 14% of the sample.

The sample comes from a study of CD8 T cells in ankylosing spondylitis listed by TCRdb under 2017. The study in broad terms: To find TCR variants linked to disease, the study profiled T cell receptor beta repertoires in ankylosing spondylitis patients and healthy donors. The full study cohort was made up of approximately 24 ankylosing spondylitis patients and some 100 healthy donors. Peripheral blood was sampled, and synovial fluid was also collected from ankylosing spondylitis patients. Here is what the overall study found, with its caveats: The disease-linked clones showed a CD8+ phenotype and occurred at relatively low frequencies in peripheral blood. A TCR beta motif of 8 or 9 highly homologous amino acid variants appeared characteristic of blood from ankylosing spondylitis patients. Some motif variants were previously reported in synovial fluid and blood of reactive arthritis patients, suggesting common disease-initiation mechanisms. The disease-linked clones were reported to be significantly enriched in matched synovial fluid samples from ankylosing spondylitis patients.

V loses 5 bases, J loses 0 bases, and the germline ends lie 13 bases apart. From its cysteine to its phenylalanine, the CDR3 spans 16 amino acids. Only the CDR3 DNA stays, 48 bases, in frame from base 1. CDR1 and CDR2, looked up from the germline V gene (reference sequence), are SSHAT and FNYEAQ. This clonotype was sampled from a male donor with ankylosing spondylitis. Sequenced material: blood, either unsorted or a sorted T cell fraction (not recorded which). The chain is made from TRBV7-7 and TRBJ2-2, and TRBD2 may be the D gene, going by 5 matching bases. The DNA reads TGTGCCAGCAGCCCCCTCGGGCGGGCGAACACCGGGGAGCTGTTTTTT. This translates into CASSPLGRANTGELFF. With the portions outside the CDR3 filled from the reference TRBV7-7 and TRBJ2-2 genes, the complete variable region becomes GAGVSQSPRYKVTKRGQDVTLRCDPISSHATLYWYQQALGQGPEFLTYFNYEAQPDKSGLPSDRFSAERPEGSISTLTIQRTEQRDSAMYRCASSPLGRANTGELFFGEGSRLTVL.